Below are 16 T cell receptor beta chains sequenced from a single sample in a study of post-analysis software for immune sequencing data. Unique molecular identifiers were carried by the TCR beta cDNA libraries. TCRdb re-analysed the PCR reads in MiXCR, keeping a single row per CDR3 protein. This table has 250,000 to 300,000 distinct CDR3 sequences, roughly a third appearing once. What these receptors recognize is not known. General study findings and limits: Comparison of patients with controls showed four or five TRBV segments more frequent in patients, TRBV5-6, TRBV5-1 and TRBV20-1 among them.

The sample consisted of blood. These receptors all stem from a girl aged 10 to 17 with multiple sclerosis.

This clonotype was picked up many times. This chain links TRBV10-3 with TRBJ2-1; TRBD2 might be the D (7 bases). This CDR3 spans 17 amino acids. Trimming took 3 bases from V and 6 from J, leaving 21 bases between them. The germline CDR1 and CDR2 sequences are ENHRY and SYGVKD. CDR3 coding DNA: TGTGCCATCAGTGACTCCCGCGGGGGCCCCATGCTCAATGAGCAGTTCTTC. This codes for CAISDSRGGPMLNEQFF.

This clonotype was picked up many times. The J gene is TRBJ1-2, the V gene TRBV12-3 or TRBV12-4, with D possibly TRBD1 on 5 matching bases. This CDR3 comprises 13 residues. V was shortened by 6 bases and J by 9 bases, with 17 bases between the two germline ends. The CDR3 spells CASSPGTGDRYTF. The CDR3 DNA follows: TGTGCCAGCAGCCCCGGAACAGGAGATCGCTACACCTTC.

This clonotype turned up a few times. The J gene is TRBJ1-4, the V gene TRBV6-5, with D unclear. The germline gives CDR1 MNHEY, CDR2 SVGAGI. The CDR3 loop spans 15 amino acids. V lost 6 bases and J 0 bases, leaving 11 bases between the germline ends. The CDR3 here is CASSSERATNEKLFF. CDR3 nucleotide sequence: TGTGCCAGCAGCTCAGAGCGGGCAACTAATGAAAAACTGTTTTTT.

Many counts were recorded for this clonotype. This rearrangement joins TRBV12-3 or TRBV12-4 to TRBJ1-6; 8 bases match TRBD1. With V trimmed by 5 bases and J by 7 bases, 4 bases remained unmatched. The CDR3 has 14 residues. CDR3 protein: CASSPQGGNSPLHF. DNA of the CDR3: TGTGCCAGCAGTCCACAGGGGGGGAATTCACCCCTCCACTTT.

This clonotype was found a few times. The chain links TRBV2 to TRBJ1-2; D is ambiguous. Germline V gives CDR1 SNHLY, CDR2 FYNNEI. The V end lost 6 bases, the J end lost 8 bases, and 16 bases lay between the germline ends. The length of the CDR3 is 13 residues. The DNA of the CDR3 is TGTGCCAGCAGCGCCGGGTCACAAGGAGGCTACACCTTC. It encodes CASSAGSQGGYTF.

The CDR3 DNA reads TGCGCCAGCAGCAGGGACGGCTCGAACACCGGGGAGCTGTTTTTT. This translates into CASSRDGSNTGELFF. V is TRBV5-1 and J is TRBJ2-2, with D tentatively TRBD1 or TRBD2 (5 bases each). Germline V CDR1 and CDR2: SGHRS, YFSETQ. Trimming stripped 4 bases from V and 0 bases from J, with 10 bases between. CDR3 length: 15 amino acids. Full variable domain (rest looked up from reference TRBV5-1 and TRBJ2-2): KAGVTQTPRYLIKTRGQQVTLSCSPISGHRSVSWYQQTPGQGLQFLFEYFSETQRNKGNFPGRFSGRQFSNSRSEMNVSTLELGDSALYLCASSRDGSNTGELFFGEGSRLTVL.

This rearrangement joins TRBV20-1 to TRBJ2-3, with a weak D call TRBD2 (6 bases). Germline lookup yields CDR1 DFQATT and CDR2 SNEGSKA (reference sequence). This CDR3 has 11 residues. The CDR3 DNA reads TGCTCAATGCGGGATACAGATACGCAGTATTTT. This sequence encodes CSMRDTDTQYF.

The chain couples TRBV29-1 to TRBJ2-1; the match to TRBD2 covers 9 bases. The J call is uncertain, as TRBJ2-7 better fits the DNA end. This CDR3 has 14 residues. Germline V gene lookup returns CDR1 SQVTM and CDR2 ANQGSEA. The DNA of the CDR3 is TGCAGCGTTGAAAGACTAGCGGCCTACAATGAGCAGTACTTC. Its protein product is CSVERLAAYNEQYF.

V gene TRBV24-1 combines with J gene TRBJ1-5, with a tentative D call TRBD1 (5 bases). The CDR3 is 18 amino acids. Trimming removed 4 bases at V and 4 bases at J, with 22 bases between. CDR1 KGHDR and CDR2 SFDVKD come from the germline V gene. CDR3 protein: CATSDPSGPGGLNQPQHF. In nucleotides, the CDR3 is TGTGCCACCAGTGACCCCTCGGGGCCCGGTGGGTTAAATCAGCCCCAGCATTTT.

This clonotype was detected only a few times. The V gene is TRBV7-3, the J gene TRBJ2-2; D uncertain. V was trimmed by 4 bases and J by 4 bases, leaving 13 bases between them. The CDR3 sequence is 15 residues long. Germline V gene sequence: CDR1 SGHTA, CDR2 FQGTGA. Written as DNA, the CDR3 is TGTGCCAGCAGCTCCGACCCTTCGGGCACCGGGGAGCTGTTTTTT. This codes for CASSSDPSGTGELFF.

This clonotype appeared many times. This rearrangement joins TRBV27 to TRBJ2-5; D call uncertain. The germline CDR1 and CDR2 sequences are MNHEY and SMNVEV (reference sequence). Trimming took 7 bases from V and 7 from J, leaving 13 bases between them. This CDR3 is 12 amino acids long. The CDR3 here is CASNDQTGTQYF. CDR3 in DNA: TGTGCCAGCAATGACCAAACGGGGACCCAGTACTTC.

V gene TRBV7-8 combines with J gene TRBJ2-1, with TRBD1 as a possible D gene (7 bases). This CDR3 spans 13 amino acids. Germline CDR1 and CDR2: SGHVS and FQNEAQ. The V gene lost 3 bases and the J gene lost 10 bases, with 13 bases spanning the gap. The CDR3 DNA is TGTGCCAGCAGCTTCTCAGGGGGGAAAGAGCAGTTCTTC. Translation: CASSFSGGKEQFF. The whole variable domain, filled in from reference TRBV7-8 and TRBJ2-1, reads GAGVSQSPRYKVAKRGQDVALRCDPISGHVSLFWYQQALGQGPEFLTYFQNEAQLDKSGLPSDRFFAERPEGSVSTLKIQRTQQEDSAVYLCASSFSGGKEQFFGPGTRLTVL.

The chain links TRBV29-1 to TRBJ1-4; D gene uncertain. The germline V and J ends were trimmed by 4 bases and 7 bases, with 13 bases remaining between them. This CDR3 is 13 amino acids long. Germline loops: CDR1 SQVTM, CDR2 ANQGSEA. CDR3 amino acids: CSVGETRGEKLFF. In DNA, the CDR3 is TGCAGCGTTGGTGAGACTCGAGGTGAAAAACTGTTTTTT.

V usage is TRBV29-1 and J usage is TRBJ1-2, with D uncertain. The germline gives CDR1 SQVTM, CDR2 ANQGSEA. Trimming removed 5 bases from V and 2 bases from J, with 6 bases in between. There are 11 residues in the CDR3. CDR3 residues: CSVRENYGYTF. CDR3 bases: TGCAGCGTTAGGGAAAACTATGGCTACACCTTC.

This clonotype was counted only a few times. The chain carries TRBV12-3 or TRBV12-4 and TRBJ2-3, with TRBD1 matching 9 bases. The CDR3 covers 15 residues. V trimming: 5 bases; J trimming: 4 bases; junction bases outside the gene matches: 7. The CDR3 is CASSRDRVPADTQYF. The CDR3 DNA follows: TGTGCCAGCAGTCGGGACAGGGTGCCCGCAGATACGCAGTATTTT.

The V call is TRBV12-3 or TRBV12-4, the J call TRBJ1-1; 9 nucleotides match TRBD1. The CDR3 is made up of 14 amino acids. V shed 6 bases and J 10 bases; nucleotides not matched to a gene: 12. The CDR3 reads CASSSNDRGTGAFF. The CDR3 region has the DNA TGTGCCAGCAGCTCCAACGACAGGGGGACGGGAGCTTTCTTT.